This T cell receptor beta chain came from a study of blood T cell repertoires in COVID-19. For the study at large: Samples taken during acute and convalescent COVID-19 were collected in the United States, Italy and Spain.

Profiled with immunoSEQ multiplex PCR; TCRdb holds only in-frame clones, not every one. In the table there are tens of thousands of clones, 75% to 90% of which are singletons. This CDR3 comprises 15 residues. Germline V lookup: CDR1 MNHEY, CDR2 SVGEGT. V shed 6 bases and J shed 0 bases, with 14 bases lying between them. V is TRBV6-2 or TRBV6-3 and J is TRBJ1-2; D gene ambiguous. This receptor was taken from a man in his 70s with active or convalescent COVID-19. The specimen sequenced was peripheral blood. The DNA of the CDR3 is TGTGCCAGCAGCCTCGCAGGCGCTACTAACTATGGCTACACCTTC. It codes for CASSLAGATNYGYTF.